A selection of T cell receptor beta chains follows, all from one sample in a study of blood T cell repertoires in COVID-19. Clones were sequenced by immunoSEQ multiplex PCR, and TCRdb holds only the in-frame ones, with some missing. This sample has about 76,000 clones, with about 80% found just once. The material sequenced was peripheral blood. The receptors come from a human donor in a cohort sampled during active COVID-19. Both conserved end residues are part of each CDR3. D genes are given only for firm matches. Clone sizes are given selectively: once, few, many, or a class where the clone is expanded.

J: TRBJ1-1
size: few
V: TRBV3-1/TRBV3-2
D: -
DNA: TGTGCCAGCAGCCATTCCGGGACTGAAGCTTTCTTT
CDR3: CASSHSGTEAFF

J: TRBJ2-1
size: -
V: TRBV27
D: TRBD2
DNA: TGTGCCAGCAGTTTCCTCCGAGGGACTAGCGGGAACAATGAGCAGTTCTTC
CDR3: CASSFLRGTSGNNEQFF

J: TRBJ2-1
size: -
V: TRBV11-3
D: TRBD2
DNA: TGTGCCAGCAGTTTGGGGACTAGTACCCACAATGAGCAGTTCTTC
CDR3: CASSLGTSTHNEQFF

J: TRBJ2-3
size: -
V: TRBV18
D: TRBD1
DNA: TGTGCCAGCTCACCGGGACAGGGTCTGTTCGCATGGCAGTATTTT
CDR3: CASSPGQGLFAWQYF

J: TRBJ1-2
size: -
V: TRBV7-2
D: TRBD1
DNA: TGTGCCAGCAGCCGGGACAGCCGCTATGGCTACACCTTC
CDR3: CASSRDSRYGYTF

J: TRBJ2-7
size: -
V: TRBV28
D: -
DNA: TGTGCCAGCAGCTCAGGGACCTACGAGCAGTACTTC
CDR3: CASSSGTYEQYF

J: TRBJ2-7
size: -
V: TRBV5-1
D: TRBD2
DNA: TGCGCCAGCAGTCCCGGGCTAGCGGGAGGACTCTCCTACGAGCAGTACTTC
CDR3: CASSPGLAGGLSYEQYF

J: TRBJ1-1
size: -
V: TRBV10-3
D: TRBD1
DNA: TGTGCCATCAGTGCTTCAGGACCGGGACAGGGGAACACTGAAGCTTTCTTT
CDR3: CAISASGPGQGNTEAFF

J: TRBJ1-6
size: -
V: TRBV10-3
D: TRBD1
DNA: TGTGCCATCAGAATGACAGGGAACTATAATTCACCCCTCCACTTT
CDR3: CAIRMTGNYNSPLHF

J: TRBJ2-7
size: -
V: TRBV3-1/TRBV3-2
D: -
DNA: TGTGCCTCCAAACAGGTACCCTACGAGCAGTACTTC
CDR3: CASKQVPYEQYF

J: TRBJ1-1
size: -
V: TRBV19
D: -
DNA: TGTGCCAGTAGTACAGGGTGGGGCACTGAAGCTTTCTTT
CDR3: CASSTGWGTEAFF

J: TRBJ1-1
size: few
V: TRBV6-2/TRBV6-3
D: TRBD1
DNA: TGTGCCAGCAGTAACAGGGGAGAGAACACTGAAGCTTTCTTT
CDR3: CASSNRGENTEAFF

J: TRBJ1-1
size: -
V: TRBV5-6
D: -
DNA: TGTGCCAGCAGCTTGGTTTTGCAGGGGAGTGAAGCTTTCTTT
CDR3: CASSLVLQGSEAFF

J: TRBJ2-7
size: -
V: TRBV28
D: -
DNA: TGTGCCAGCAGTGGACAGAACTACGAGCAGTACTTC
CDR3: CASSGQNYEQYF

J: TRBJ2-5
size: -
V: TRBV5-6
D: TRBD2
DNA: TGTGCCAGCAGCTTCGGGGTAGCGGGAAGAAAGCCACCCCAGTACTTC
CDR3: CASSFGVAGRKPPQYF

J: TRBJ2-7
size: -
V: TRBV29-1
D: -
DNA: TGCAGCGCCTCCAGCTCCTACGAGCAGTACTTC
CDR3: CSASSSYEQYF

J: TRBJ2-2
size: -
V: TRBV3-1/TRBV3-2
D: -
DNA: TGTGCCAGCAGCCAAGGAGACAGGAACACCGGGGAGCTGTTTTTT
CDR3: CASSQGDRNTGELFF

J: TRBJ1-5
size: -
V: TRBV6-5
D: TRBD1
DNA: TGTGCCAGCAGGGTTACAGGGGTTAGTAATCAGCCCCAGCATTTT
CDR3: CASRVTGVSNQPQHF

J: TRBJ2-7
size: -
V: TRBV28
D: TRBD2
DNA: TGTGCCAGCGTGTCGGGAGGGCAGACCTACGAGCAGTACTTC
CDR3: CASVSGGQTYEQYF

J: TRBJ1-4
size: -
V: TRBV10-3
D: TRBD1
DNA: TGTGCCATCAGCGGAGACAGGGAACGTGAAAAACTGTTTTTT
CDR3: CAISGDREREKLFF

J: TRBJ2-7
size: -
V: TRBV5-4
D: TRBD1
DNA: TGTGCCAGCAGCGCGAGACAGGGGTTAGGTTCCTACGAGCAGTACTTC
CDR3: CASSARQGLGSYEQYF

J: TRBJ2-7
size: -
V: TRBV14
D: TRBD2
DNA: TGTGCCAGCAGCCAAGGACTAGCGGGACTCTACGAGCAGTACTTC
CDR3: CASSQGLAGLYEQYF

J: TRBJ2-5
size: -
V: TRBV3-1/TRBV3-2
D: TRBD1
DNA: TGTGCCAGCAGCCTCAGAAGACAGGGGGCTGGGGAGACCCAGTACTTC
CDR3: CASSLRRQGAGETQYF

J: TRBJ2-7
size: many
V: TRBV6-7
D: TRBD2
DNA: TGTGCCAGCAGTTACCTCTGGGGCGGCGGGAGTTCCCACGAGCAGTACTTC
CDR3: CASSYLWGGGSSHEQYF

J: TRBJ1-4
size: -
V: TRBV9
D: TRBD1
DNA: TGTGCCAGCAGCACCCGGACAGGGGGAACTAATGAAAAACTGTTTTTT
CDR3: CASSTRTGGTNEKLFF

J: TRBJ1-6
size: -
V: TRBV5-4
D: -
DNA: TGTGCCAGCAGCTTGGCGGAGGGTAATTCACCCCTCCACTTT
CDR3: CASSLAEGNSPLHF

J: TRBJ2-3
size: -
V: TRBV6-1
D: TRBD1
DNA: TGTGCCAGCAGTGACCAGACAGGGGCAGATACGCAGTATTTT
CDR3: CASSDQTGADTQYF

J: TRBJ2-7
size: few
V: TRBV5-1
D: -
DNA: TGCGCCAGCAGCCCAACGACAGCTTCCTACGAGCAGTACTTC
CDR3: CASSPTTASYEQYF

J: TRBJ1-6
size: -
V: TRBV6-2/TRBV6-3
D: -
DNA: TGTGCCAGCAGTTACTCGATTGAGGCGGGTAGCACCTATAATTCACCCCTCCACTTT
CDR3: CASSYSIEAGSTYNSPLHF